This T cell receptor (beta chain) was observed in a study of cytomegalovirus exposure and HLA in healthy donors. The donors belonged to the roughly 120-subject validation cohort, separate from the 666-subject first cohort. This CDR3 comprises 13 residues. V lost 7 bases and J 8 bases, leaving 17 bases between the germline ends. The germline V gene has CDR1 MNHNY and CDR2 SVGAGI (reference sequence). Points from the study as a whole: There were some public TCRs occurring in many donors, but most TCR sequences were rare. According to a subsequent analysis, TCR clusters from the first cohort were inclined to appear together in the roughly 120 validation repertoires.

Concerning this clone itself: Its cognate antigen is unknown.

The repertoire was sequenced with immunoSEQ multiplex PCR; TCRdb's copy has only in-frame clones and lacks some. The sample contains tens of thousands of clones, 85% to 95% of which appear only once. The sequence was collected from a man aged 18-30 years in good health and CMV-seronegative. This rearrangement joins TRBV6-6 to TRBJ1-2, with D tentatively TRBD1 (5 bases). Sequencing was carried out using PBMCs. The CDR3: CASKLGGGDGYTF. DNA for the CDR3: TGTGCCAGCAAGTTAGGAGGAGGGGACGGCTACACCTTC.